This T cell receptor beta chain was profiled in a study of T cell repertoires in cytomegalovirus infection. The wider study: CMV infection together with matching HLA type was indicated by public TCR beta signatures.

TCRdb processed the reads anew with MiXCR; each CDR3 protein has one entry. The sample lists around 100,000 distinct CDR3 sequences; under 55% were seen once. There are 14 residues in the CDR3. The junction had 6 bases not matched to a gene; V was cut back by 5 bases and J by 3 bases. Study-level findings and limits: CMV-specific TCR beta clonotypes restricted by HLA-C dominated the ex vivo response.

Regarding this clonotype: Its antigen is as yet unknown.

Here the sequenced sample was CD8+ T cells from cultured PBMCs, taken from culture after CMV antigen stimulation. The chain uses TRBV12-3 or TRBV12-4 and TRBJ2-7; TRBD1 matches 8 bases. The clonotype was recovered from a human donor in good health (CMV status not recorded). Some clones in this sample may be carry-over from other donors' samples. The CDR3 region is CASSGPGTGYEQYF. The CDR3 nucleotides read TGTGCCAGCAGTGGACCCGGGACAGGCTACGAGCAGTACTTC.